Shown below are 28 T cell receptor beta chains from a single sample sequenced in a study of T cells after yellow fever vaccination. TCRdb fed the 5' RACE reads into MiXCR, producing one record per CDR3 protein. The sample carries 450,000 to 600,000 distinct CDR3 sequences, about a sixth recorded once. Sequencing used PBMCs, obtained about 5 days after the first yellow fever vaccination. The receptors come from a man in his late teens or twenties who received the YFV17D yellow fever vaccine.

The rearrangement uses TRBV4-1 and TRBJ1-5; D may be TRBD1 (5 bases). This CDR3 comprises 15 residues. Germline CDR1 and CDR2: MGHRA and YSYEKL. Trimming removed 5 bases from V and 2 bases from J, with 13 bases in between. CDR3 nucleotides: TGCGCCAGCAGCGGGGGGGGATGGGGCAATCAGCCCCAGCATTTT. Encoded protein: CASSGGGWGNQPQHF.

This clonotype has a handful of counts. The chain recombines TRBV7-2 with TRBJ2-5; D possibly corresponds to TRBD2 (6 bases). Trimming cost V 1 base and J 4 bases, with 19 bases left between them. Germline V gene data show CDR1 as SGHTA and CDR2 as FQGNSA. This CDR3 has 17 amino acids. CDR3 nucleotides: TGTGCCAGCAGCTTAGTGGGCGGAGCCCTGGGGGGAGAGACCCAGTACTTC. Translating gives CASSLVGGALGGETQYF.

The chain is built from TRBV4-2 and TRBJ1-1; D is uncertain. Germline CDR1 reads LGHNA; CDR2 reads YNFKEQ. The germline V and J ends were trimmed by 0 bases and 3 bases, with 11 bases remaining between them. This CDR3 region has 15 residues. In nucleotides, the CDR3 is TGTGCCAGCAGCCAAGATTCCTCAACTTACACTGAAGCTTTCTTT. Translated, it gives CASSQDSSTYTEAFF.

This clonotype was seen at least ten times. This chain uses TRBV5-4 with TRBJ2-5, with TRBD1 matching 8 bases. The CDR3 contains 13 residues. The germline gives CDR1 SGHNT, CDR2 YYREEE (reference sequence). The trim removed 3 bases at V and 5 bases at J, leaving 3 bases unmatched. This CDR3 reads CASSSTGAETQYF. CDR3 sequence (DNA): TGTGCCAGCAGCTCGACAGGGGCCGAGACCCAGTACTTC.

This clonotype has a count of ten or more. The J gene is TRBJ2-5, the V gene TRBV6-2 or TRBV6-3, with D unclear. V was pared by 4 bases and J by 3 bases, with 9 bases between. CDR1 is MNHEY, CDR2 SVGEGT, per germline. This CDR3 is 13 amino acids long. Here the CDR3 reads CASSSGGEETQYF. CDR3 DNA sequence: TGTGCCAGCAGTTCCGGTGGGGAAGAGACCCAGTACTTC.

There are a few counts of this clonotype. With a much larger clone just one base away, this may be a read error. The gene calls are TRBV5-4 and TRBJ2-2; D unresolved. CDR3 length: 14 residues. V dropped 0 bases and J dropped 6 bases, with 9 bases sitting between them. CDR1 is SGHNT, CDR2 YYREEE, per germline (reference sequence). CDR3 region: CASSLGVSSGELFF. CDR3 DNA sequence: TGTGCCAGCAGCTTGGGTGTCAGCTCCGGGGAGCTGTTTTTT.

This clonotype has a handful of counts. The rearrangement uses TRBV18 and TRBJ2-1, with TRBD1 matching 7 bases. V lost 4 bases to trimming and J lost 3 bases; unmatched junction nucleotides: 9. Germline-derived CDR1 and CDR2 are KGHSH and LQKENI. This CDR3 has 16 amino acids. CDR3 nucleotide sequence: TGTGCCAGCTCACAAATTGGGACAGAAATCTACAATGAGCAGTTCTTC. Amino acids: CASSQIGTEIYNEQFF.

This clonotype was seen at least ten times. The chain joins TRBV20-1 to TRBJ1-5, with D tentatively TRBD1 (5 bases). V lost 4 bases and J 5 bases, leaving 9 bases between the germline ends. CDR1 and CDR2 from the germline V gene are DFQATT and SNEGSKA (reference sequence). The CDR3 consists of 12 residues. CDR3 nucleotide sequence: TGCAGTGCTATTAAAGGGGATCAGCCCCAGCATTTT. Encoded protein: CSAIKGDQPQHF.

This clonotype has only a few counts. This chain uses TRBV27 with TRBJ2-1; 13 nucleotides match TRBD2. J gave up 9 bases and V 4 bases, and 9 bases lay outside the gene matches. CDR1 is MNHEY and CDR2 is SMNVEV in the germline V gene (reference sequence). The CDR3 is 16 amino acids. The CDR3 nucleotides are TGTGCCAGCAGTTCGCTGACTAGCGGGGGGCTGGGTGAGCAGTTCTTC. Translating it yields CASSSLTSGGLGEQFF.

As DNA, the CDR3 is TGTGCCAGCAGCGTAGACGCCAGGCCAAGCACAGATACGCAGTATTTT. This encodes CASSVDARPSTDTQYF. The rearrangement joins TRBV9 to TRBJ2-3; the D is unclear. Trimming pared 0 bases from V and 0 bases from J, leaving 11 bases between. Germline loops: CDR1 SGDLS, CDR2 YYNGEE. The CDR3 is 16 amino acids.

Only a few counts were recorded for this clonotype. The V and J genes are TRBV7-9 and TRBJ1-4; maybe TRBD1 (5 bases). Per the germline V gene, CDR1 is SEHNR and CDR2 is FQNEAQ (reference sequence). Trimming left V 4 bases short and J 7 bases short, with 13 bases between. The CDR3 consists of 14 residues. The CDR3 coding sequence is TGTGCCAGCAGCTATCTAACAGGTGGTGAAAAACTGTTTTTT. Translated, it gives CASSYLTGGEKLFF.

The V call is TRBV10-3, the J call TRBJ1-5; D ambiguous. Trimming took 1 base from V and 9 from J, leaving 22 bases between them. CDR1 and CDR2 from the germline V gene are ENHRY and SYGVKD. The CDR3 runs to 17 residues. In DNA form, the CDR3 reads TGTGCCATCAGTGAGTACTACCGGGAACTAGCAATGTTGCCCCAGCATTTT. Amino acid sequence: CAISEYYRELAMLPQHF.

This clonotype was seen only a few times. This rearrangement joins TRBV12-3 or TRBV12-4 to TRBJ2-5; tentatively, D is TRBD2 (6 bases). This CDR3 region has 14 residues. The germline V and J ends were trimmed by 2 bases and 5 bases, with 12 bases remaining between them. CDR3 bases: TGTGCCAGCAGTTTAATAAACAGCGGGGAGACCCAGTACTTC. Its protein product is CASSLINSGETQYF.

This clonotype was counted ten times or more. V is TRBV29-1 and J is TRBJ2-6; D is unclear. Trimming cost V 4 bases and J 0 bases, with 4 bases left between them. There are 13 residues in the CDR3. Germline values: CDR1 SQVTM, CDR2 ANQGSEA. The chain's CDR3 is CSVVLSGANVLTF. For the CDR3, the DNA is TGCAGCGTTGTCCTCTCTGGGGCCAACGTCCTGACTTTC. Together with reference TRBV29-1 and TRBJ2-6, the CDR3 gives the full variable domain: SAVISQKPSRDICQRGTSLTIQCQVDSQVTMMFWYRQQPGQSLTLIATANQGSEATYESGFVIDKFPISRPNLTFSTLTVSNMSPEDSSIYLCSVVLSGANVLTFGAGSRLTVL.

This clonotype was observed a handful of times. The J gene is TRBJ2-5, the V gene TRBV20-1; D may be TRBD2 (6 bases). This CDR3 region has 14 residues. V was cut by 3 bases and J by 3 bases, with 14 bases left in between. The V gene's germline CDR1 is DFQATT and CDR2 SNEGSKA (reference sequence). The CDR3 coding sequence is TGCAGTGCTAGGGTCGGGAGCGGAGAAGAGACCCAGTACTTC. Translated: CSARVGSGEETQYF.

In this sample, this clonotype turned up a few times. The genes are TRBV18 and TRBJ1-1, with D possibly TRBD1 on 6 matching bases. From germline, CDR1 is KGHSH and CDR2 LQKENI. Between the trimmed V and J ends, which lost 2 bases and 4 bases, there was a span of 8 bases. There are 13 residues in the CDR3. The DNA for the CDR3 is TGTGCCAGCTCACCAGAGACAGGCACTGAAGCTTTCTTT. Protein: CASSPETGTEAFF.

Many counts were recorded for this clonotype. The chain employs TRBV3-1 and TRBJ1-3; D unresolved. The V gene lost 0 bases and the J gene lost 0 bases, with 3 bases spanning the gap. The CDR3 sequence is 14 residues long. Germline V gene data show CDR1 as LGHDT and CDR2 as YNNKEL (reference sequence). The CDR3 here is CASSQDSSGNTIYF. In DNA form, the CDR3 reads TGTGCCAGCAGCCAAGACAGCTCTGGAAACACCATATATTTT.

The V call is TRBV20-1, the J call TRBJ2-3, with 7 bases aligning to TRBD2. The CDR3 totals 15 residues. Trimming at V came to 3 bases and at J to 1 base, leaving 7 bases not matched to a gene. Per the germline V gene, CDR1 is DFQATT and CDR2 is SNEGSKA (reference sequence). CDR3 nucleotide sequence: TGCAGTGCTAGTGATCTGAGCGGGGGCACAGATACGCAGTATTTT. It encodes CSASDLSGGTDTQYF.

The rearrangement uses TRBV4-1 and TRBJ1-5, with 7 nucleotides matching TRBD1. The CDR3 extends over 16 amino acids. The V gene's germline CDR1 is MGHRA and CDR2 YSYEKL. V gave up 0 bases and J gave up 2 bases; unmatched junction bases: 4. The CDR3 nucleotides are TGCGCCAGCAGCCAAGACAGGGGGGATGGCAATCAGCCCCAGCATTTT. It codes for CASSQDRGDGNQPQHF.

The V call is TRBV18, the J call TRBJ2-1; TRBD2 aligns across 8 bases. The CDR3 is made up of 23 amino acids. Unmatched junction bases numbered 22, after V lost 0 bases and J lost 0 bases. From germline, CDR1 is KGHSH and CDR2 LQKENI. In nucleotides, the CDR3 is TGTGCCAGCTCACCACCGGTTAAACTAGCGGACAAGGTTAACAGGAGCTCCTACAATGAGCAGTTCTTC. Translated: CASSPPVKLADKVNRSSYNEQFF.

The J gene is TRBJ2-1, the V gene TRBV18, with TRBD1 as a possible D gene (6 bases). The germline V and J ends were trimmed by 2 bases and 4 bases, with 15 bases remaining between them. CDR1 and CDR2 (germline): KGHSH, LQKENI. The CDR3 length is 16 residues. CDR3 in amino acids: CASSPIRTDPYNEQFF. DNA of the CDR3: TGTGCCAGCTCACCAATAAGGACAGACCCTTACAATGAGCAGTTCTTC.

This clonotype has only a few counts. The chain links TRBV21-1 to TRBJ1-5; no DNA check was done on the table's D call, TRBD1. TRBV21-1 represents a pseudogene. The CDR3 spans 12 residues. CDR3 DNA: TGTGCCAGCTCCTGGGGGTCGTGGCCCCAGCATTTT. Translating it yields CASSWGSWPQHF.

The J gene is TRBJ2-1, the V gene TRBV7-2; 7 nucleotides align to TRBD1. V lost 5 bases and J lost 3; bases outside the gene matches: 7. CDR1 SGHTA and CDR2 FQGNSA come from the germline V gene. This CDR3 is built from 15 residues. This CDR3 is CASSPLRQGYNEQFF. Here the CDR3 DNA reads TGTGCCAGCAGCCCTCTGCGACAGGGCTACAATGAGCAGTTCTTC.

J is TRBJ1-2 and V is TRBV20-1, with a weak D call TRBD1 (6 bases). Between the trimmed V and J ends, which lost 3 bases and 3 bases, there was a span of 17 bases. CDR1 and CDR2 from the germline V gene are DFQATT and SNEGSKA (reference sequence). The CDR3 length is 15 residues. The CDR3 is CSARGALSGDYGYTF. The DNA for the CDR3 is TGCAGTGCTAGGGGGGCCTTATCGGGTGACTATGGCTACACCTTC.

The V call is TRBV12-5, the J call TRBJ1-2, with D perhaps matching TRBD1 (6 bases). Germline CDR1 and CDR2: LGHNT and FRNRAP. The V end was cut by 5 bases, the J end by 1 base, with 20 bases between. The CDR3 has 17 residues. The CDR3 region is CASGPPGHKYYNYGYTF. DNA of the CDR3: TGTGCTAGTGGTCCCCCGGGACACAAATACTATAACTATGGCTACACCTTC.

V and J are TRBV12-3 or TRBV12-4 and TRBJ1-3; tentative D call: TRBD1 (6 bases). Trimming took 8 bases from V and 4 from J, leaving 21 bases between them. The CDR3 has 16 amino acids. CDR3 region: CASGPGGARAGNTIYF. The CDR3 DNA reads as TGTGCCAGCGGCCCTGGGGGGGCCCGGGCGGGAAACACCATATATTTT.

The chain has TRBV5-1 and TRBJ2-5; D unclear. V lost 1 base and J 4 bases, leaving 8 bases between the germline ends. Germline loops: CDR1 SGHRS, CDR2 YFSETQ. The CDR3 spans 13 residues. The CDR3 spells CASSLQFTETQYF. DNA of the CDR3: TGCGCCAGCAGCTTGCAGTTTACAGAGACCCAGTACTTC.

This clonotype was counted only a few times. V usage is TRBV12-3 or TRBV12-4 and J usage is TRBJ2-5, with a tentative D call TRBD2 (5 bases). The CDR3 loop spans 17 amino acids. The V gene lost 6 bases and the J gene lost 3 bases, with 23 bases spanning the gap. CDR3 sequence: CASSPRAGIKAEETQYF. CDR3 nucleotide sequence: TGTGCCAGCAGCCCCCGGGCAGGCATAAAAGCGGAAGAGACCCAGTACTTC.